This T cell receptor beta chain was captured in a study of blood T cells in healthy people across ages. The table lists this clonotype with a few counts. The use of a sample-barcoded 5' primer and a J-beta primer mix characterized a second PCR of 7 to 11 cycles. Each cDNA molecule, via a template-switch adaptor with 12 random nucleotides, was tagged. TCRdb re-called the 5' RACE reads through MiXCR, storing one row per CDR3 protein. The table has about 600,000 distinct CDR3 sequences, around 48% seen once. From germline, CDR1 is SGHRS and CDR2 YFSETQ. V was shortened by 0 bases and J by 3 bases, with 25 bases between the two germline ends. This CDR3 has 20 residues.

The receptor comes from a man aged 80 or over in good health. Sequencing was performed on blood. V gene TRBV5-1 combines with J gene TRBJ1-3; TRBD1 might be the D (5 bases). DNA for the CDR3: TGCGCCAGCAGCTTGGCGCCGTTGGGGCGAGCAGGCCCGGTTGGAAACACCATATATTTT. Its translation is CASSLAPLGRAGPVGNTIYF.